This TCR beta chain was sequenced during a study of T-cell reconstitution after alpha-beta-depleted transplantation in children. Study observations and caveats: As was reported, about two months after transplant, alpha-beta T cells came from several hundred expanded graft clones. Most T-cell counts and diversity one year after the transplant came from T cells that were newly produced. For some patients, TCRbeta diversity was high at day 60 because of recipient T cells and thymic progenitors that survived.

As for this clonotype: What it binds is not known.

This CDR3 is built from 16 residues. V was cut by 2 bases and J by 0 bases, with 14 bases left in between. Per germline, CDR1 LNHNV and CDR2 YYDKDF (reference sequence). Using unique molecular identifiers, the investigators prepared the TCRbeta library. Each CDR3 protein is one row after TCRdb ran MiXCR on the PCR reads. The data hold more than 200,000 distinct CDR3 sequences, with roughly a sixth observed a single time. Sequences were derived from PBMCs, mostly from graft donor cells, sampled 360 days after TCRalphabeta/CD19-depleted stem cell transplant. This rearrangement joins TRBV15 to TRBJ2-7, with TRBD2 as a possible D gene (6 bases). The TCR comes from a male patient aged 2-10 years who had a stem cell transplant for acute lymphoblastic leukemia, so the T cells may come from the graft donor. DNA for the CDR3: TGTGCCACCAGCAGACCGGGACTGAAATACTCCTACGAGCAGTACTTC. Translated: CATSRPGLKYSYEQYF.